The 21 T cell receptor beta chains reported below all come from one sample, sequenced in a study of technical replicates of blood from a handful of donors. TCRdb keeps only in-frame clones here, not all; method: immunoSEQ multiplex PCR. The profile shows tens of thousands of clones, 90% to 95% of them singletons. The sample was PBMCs. Receptors were obtained from a human donor in good health. Some clones in this sample may be carry-over from other donors' samples.

The chain is built from TRBV4-1 and TRBJ2-1; 8 bases agree with TRBD2. This CDR3 has 16 residues. The V segment lost 0 bases and the J segment 6 bases; nucleotides outside the gene matches: 7. The germline V gene has CDR1 MGHRA and CDR2 YSYEKL. CDR3: CASSQEGAGVLNEQFF. CDR3 nucleotide sequence: TGCGCCAGCAGCCAAGAAGGAGCGGGAGTCCTCAATGAGCAGTTCTTC.

This chain joins TRBV2 and TRBJ2-3; maybe TRBD2 (6 bases). Germline V gives CDR1 SNHLY, CDR2 FYNNEI. The CDR3 has 15 amino acids. The V end was cut by 6 bases, the J end by 4 bases, with 17 bases between. As DNA, the CDR3 is TGTGCCAGCAGGAGGGGCGGGGTAGCTTCAGATACGCAGTATTTT. This translates into CASRRGGVASDTQYF.

V usage is TRBV7-3 and J usage is TRBJ2-2; weak D call: TRBD2 (5 bases). CDR3 length: 12 residues. The V end was cut by 5 bases, the J end by 8 bases, with 9 bases between. The germline CDR1 and CDR2 sequences are SGHTA and FQGTGA. In DNA form, the CDR3 reads TGTGCCAGCAGCGGACTGCTAGGGGAGCTGTTTTTT. Translation: CASSGLLGELFF.

The chain has TRBV6-1 and TRBJ2-5; 12 positions agree with TRBD2. V lost 2 bases, J lost 2 bases, and 0 bases stayed unmatched. CDR3 length equals 15 residues. CDR1 and CDR2 (germline): MNHNS, SASEGT. CDR3 sequence reads: CASSELAGGQETQYF. CDR3 sequence (DNA): TGTGCCAGCAGTGAACTAGCGGGGGGGCAAGAGACCCAGTACTTC.

This chain connects TRBV27 to TRBJ2-7, with a weak D call TRBD1 (5 bases). Trimming cost V 3 bases and J 2 bases, with 17 bases left between them. The length of the CDR3 is 16 residues. Germline V CDR1 and CDR2: MNHEY, SMNVEV (reference sequence). The CDR3 region has the DNA TGTGCCAGCAGTTTCGGCAGGGCCAGAACTCCCTACGAGCAGTACTTC. This translates into CASSFGRARTPYEQYF.

This chain links TRBV5-1 with TRBJ1-2, with 8 bases identical to TRBD1. The CDR3 extends over 17 amino acids. Germline V gene data show CDR1 as SGHRS and CDR2 as YFSETQ. V shed 4 bases, J shed 2 bases, and the junction held 13 bases outside the gene matches. CDR3 loop: CASSEIKTGGSNYGYTF. Here the CDR3 DNA reads TGCGCCAGCAGCGAAATCAAAACAGGGGGGTCAAACTATGGCTACACCTTC.

The chain uses TRBV4-2 and TRBJ2-7, with D possibly being TRBD2 (6 bases). Trimming stripped 3 bases from V and 8 bases from J, with 20 bases between. Germline V gene sequence: CDR1 LGHNA, CDR2 YNFKEQ. The CDR3 is 15 residues long. The CDR3 protein is CASSQRDGEEKKQYF. The DNA for the CDR3 is TGTGCCAGCAGCCAGAGGGATGGGGAGGAAAAAAAGCAGTACTTC.

A single count supports this clone. The rearrangement uses TRBV7-8 and TRBJ2-3; D gene uncertain. Trimming removed 3 bases from V and 0 bases from J, with 7 bases in between. Germline V gene lookup returns CDR1 SGHVS and CDR2 FQNEAQ. The CDR3 sequence is 14 residues long. Here the CDR3 DNA reads TGTGCCAGCAGCTTCCTGGCCAGCACAGATACGCAGTATTTT. Amino acids: CASSFLASTDTQYF.

This sequence joins TRBV7-6 and TRBJ2-3, with D unclear. Trimming stripped 1 base from V and 1 base from J, with 9 bases between. The germline V gene encodes CDR1 SGHVS and CDR2 FNYEAQ. CDR3 length: 15 residues. The CDR3 protein is CASSLDSGRTDTQYF. CDR3 DNA sequence: TGTGCCAGCAGCTTAGATAGTGGGCGCACAGATACGCAGTATTTT. Filled out from reference TRBV7-6 and TRBJ2-3, the complete variable domain reads GAGVSQSPRYKVTKRGQDVALRCDPISGHVSLYWYRQALGQGPEFLTYFNYEAQQDKSGLPNDRFSAERPEGSISTLTIQRTEQRDSAMYRCASSLDSGRTDTQYFGPGTRLTVL.

The rearrangement joins TRBV5-1 to TRBJ2-7; D uncertain. The germline V gene encodes CDR1 SGHRS and CDR2 YFSETQ. Trimming pared 3 bases from V and 3 bases from J, leaving 13 bases between. The CDR3 extends over 14 amino acids. This chain's CDR3 is CASSSVAGSYEQYF. In DNA, the CDR3 is TGCGCCAGCAGCTCCGTTGCTGGCAGCTACGAGCAGTACTTC. The full variable domain, with the rest looked up from reference TRBV5-1 and TRBJ2-7, is KAGVTQTPRYLIKTRGQQVTLSCSPISGHRSVSWYQQTPGQGLQFLFEYFSETQRNKGNFPGRFSGRQFSNSRSEMNVSTLELGDSALYLCASSSVAGSYEQYFGPGTRLTVT.

J is TRBJ2-5 and V is TRBV7-9; unclear D gene. V was cut by 3 bases and J by 2 bases, with 7 bases left in between. The CDR3 sequence is 13 residues long. The germline V gene has CDR1 SEHNR and CDR2 FQNEAQ (reference sequence). The CDR3 bases are TGTGCCAGCAGCTTTCCTCCTCAAGAGACCCAGTACTTC. Translated, it gives CASSFPPQETQYF.

V usage is TRBV7-9 and J usage is TRBJ2-7; TRBD1 agrees at 10 bases. Germline lookup yields CDR1 SEHNR and CDR2 FQNEAQ (reference sequence). This CDR3 comprises 15 residues. The J segment lost 4 bases and the V segment lost 5 bases, leaving 8 bases of the junction unmatched. The CDR3 region has the DNA TGTGCCAGCAGCGAAGGGGACAGGGGCAGGTACGAGCAGTACTTC. Its translation is CASSEGDRGRYEQYF.

A single count supports this clone. V usage is TRBV4-3 and J usage is TRBJ2-1; 9 nucleotides match TRBD2. The CDR3 totals 17 residues. V lost 0 bases to trimming and J lost 4 bases; unmatched junction nucleotides: 7. From germline, CDR1 is LGHNA and CDR2 YSLEER. As DNA, the CDR3 is TGCGCCAGCAGCCAAGACTTGGCGGGGGGGGTTTACAATGAGCAGTTCTTC. It is translated as CASSQDLAGGVYNEQFF.

The chain carries TRBV19 and TRBJ2-7; 10 bases line up with TRBD1. Germline lookup yields CDR1 LNHDA and CDR2 SQIVND (reference sequence). V gave up 6 bases and J gave up 1 base; unmatched junction bases: 6. This CDR3 has 15 residues. This chain's CDR3 is CASRRGQGNSYEQYF. The CDR3 DNA reads TGTGCCAGTAGGAGGGGACAGGGGAATTCCTACGAGCAGTACTTC.

The V gene is TRBV2, the J gene TRBJ1-2; D is uncertain. The V end lost 2 bases, the J end lost 8 bases, and 12 bases lay between the germline ends. Germline-derived CDR1 and CDR2 are SNHLY and FYNNEI. The CDR3 runs 13 residues. CDR3 residues: CASSEYRVRGYTF. For the CDR3, the DNA is TGTGCCAGCAGTGAATATCGGGTGCGCGGCTACACCTTC.

In this sample, this clone turned up once. The chain has TRBV2 and TRBJ1-4, with no clear D. CDR3 length: 13 amino acids. CDR1 is SNHLY, CDR2 FYNNEI, per germline. Trimming stripped 6 bases from V and 7 bases from J, with 12 bases between. The CDR3 coding sequence is TGTGCCAGCAGGGGGAGTCCACGTGAAAAACTGTTTTTT. It yields the protein CASRGSPREKLFF. The complete variable domain, with remaining parts taken from reference TRBV2 and TRBJ1-4, reads EPEVTQTPSHQVTQMGQEVILRCVPISNHLYFYWYRQILGQKVEFLVSFYNNEISEKSEIFDDQFSVERPDGSNFTLKIRSTKLEDSAMYFCASRGSPREKLFFGSGTQLSVL.

This clone was seen just once. V and J are TRBV9 and TRBJ2-1; 9 bases match TRBD2. The CDR3 has 17 amino acids. From germline, CDR1 is SGDLS and CDR2 YYNGEE. J gave up 3 bases and V 2 bases, and 9 bases lay outside the gene matches. The CDR3 here is CASSVALGSGSYNEQFF. The CDR3, as DNA: TGTGCCAGCAGCGTCGCCCTGGGTAGCGGGAGCTACAATGAGCAGTTCTTC.

The CDR3 region has the DNA TGTGCCAGCAGTTATAGGGAACAGGATGGCTACACCTTC. It is translated as CASSYREQDGYTF. The chain joins TRBV6-6 to TRBJ1-2, with D perhaps TRBD1 (5 bases). CDR1 is MNHNY and CDR2 is SVGAGI in the germline V gene (reference sequence). This CDR3 contains 13 residues. Between the trimmed V and J ends, which lost 3 bases and 6 bases, there was a span of 11 bases.

This clone was seen once. The CDR3 bases are TGTGCCAGCAGCGTAATCTCAGGGGGCGCGGGGACTGAAGCTTTCTTT. Protein: CASSVISGGAGTEAFF. The chain is built from TRBV9 and TRBJ1-1, with 8 bases that match TRBD1. V lost 1 base, J lost 5 bases, and 10 bases stayed unmatched. The CDR3 consists of 16 residues. The germline CDR1 and CDR2 sequences are SGDLS and YYNGEE.

This chain joins TRBV29-1 and TRBJ2-2; no clear D. Between the trimmed V and J ends, which lost 5 bases and 2 bases, there was a span of 6 bases. CDR1 and CDR2 from the germline V gene are SQVTM and ANQGSEA. The CDR3 runs to 12 residues. The CDR3 DNA follows: TGCAGCGTTTTGAGAAACACCGGGGAGCTGTTTTTT. This gives the protein CSVLRNTGELFF.

The rearrangement uses TRBV9 and TRBJ2-2, with D maybe TRBD1 (6 bases). This CDR3 has 17 residues. V was cut by 0 bases and J by 1 base, with 13 bases left in between. CDR1 is SGDLS and CDR2 is YYNGEE in the germline V gene. The CDR3 DNA reads as TGTGCCAGCAGCGTAGGGGGTAGGGGACAGAACACCGGGGAGCTGTTTTTT. Its protein product is CASSVGGRGQNTGELFF. Complete variable domain (other parts from reference TRBV9 and TRBJ2-2): DSGVTQTPKHLITATGQRVTLRCSPRSGDLSVYWYQQSLDQGLQFLIQYYNGEERAKGNILERFSAQQFPDLHSELNLSSLELGDSALYFCASSVGGRGQNTGELFFGEGSRLTVL.